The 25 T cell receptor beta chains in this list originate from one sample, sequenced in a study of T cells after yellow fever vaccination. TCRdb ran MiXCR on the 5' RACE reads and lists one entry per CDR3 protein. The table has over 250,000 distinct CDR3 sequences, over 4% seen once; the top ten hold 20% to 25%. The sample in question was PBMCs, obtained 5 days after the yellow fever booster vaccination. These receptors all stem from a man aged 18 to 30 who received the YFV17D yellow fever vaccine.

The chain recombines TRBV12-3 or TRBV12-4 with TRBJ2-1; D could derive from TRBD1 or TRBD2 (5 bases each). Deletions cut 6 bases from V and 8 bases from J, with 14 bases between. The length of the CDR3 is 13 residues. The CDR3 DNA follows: TGTGCCAGCAGGGACGGGACGGAGCATGAGCAGTTCTTC. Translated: CASRDGTEHEQFF.

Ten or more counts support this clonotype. The CDR3 loop is CSARTPGVNEQFF. Here the CDR3 DNA reads TGCAGTGCTCGAACCCCAGGGGTGAATGAGCAGTTCTTC. The gene calls are TRBV20-1 and TRBJ2-1, with D tentatively TRBD1 (6 bases). CDR1 and CDR2 (germline): DFQATT, SNEGSKA (reference sequence). V was clipped by 5 bases and J by 7 bases, with 15 bases between them. The CDR3 spans 13 residues.

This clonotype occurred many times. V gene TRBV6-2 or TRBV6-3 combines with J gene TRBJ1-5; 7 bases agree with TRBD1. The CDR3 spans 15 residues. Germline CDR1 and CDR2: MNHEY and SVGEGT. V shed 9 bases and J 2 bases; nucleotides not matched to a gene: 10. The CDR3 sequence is CASQTQGGGNQPQHF. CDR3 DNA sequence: TGTGCCAGTCAAACCCAGGGGGGAGGCAATCAGCCCCAGCATTTT.

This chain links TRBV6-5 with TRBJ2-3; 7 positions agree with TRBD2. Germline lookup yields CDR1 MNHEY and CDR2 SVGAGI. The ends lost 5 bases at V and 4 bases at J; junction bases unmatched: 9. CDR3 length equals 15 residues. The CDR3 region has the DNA TGTGCCAGCAGTCCCCTAGCGGAGGGTCCAGATACGCAGTATTTT. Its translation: CASSPLAEGPDTQYF.

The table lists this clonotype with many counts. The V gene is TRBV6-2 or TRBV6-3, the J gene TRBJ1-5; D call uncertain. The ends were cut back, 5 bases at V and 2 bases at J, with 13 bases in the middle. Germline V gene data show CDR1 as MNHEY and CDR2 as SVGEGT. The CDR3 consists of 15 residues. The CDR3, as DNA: TGTGCCAGCAGTGGCCGACCGGACGGCAATCAGCCCCAGCATTTT. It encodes CASSGRPDGNQPQHF.

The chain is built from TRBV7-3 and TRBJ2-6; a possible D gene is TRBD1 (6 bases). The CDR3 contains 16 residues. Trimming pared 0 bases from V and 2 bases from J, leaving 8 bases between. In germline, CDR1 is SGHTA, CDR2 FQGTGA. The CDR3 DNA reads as TGTGCCAGCAGCTTAACTGGGGGCGCTGGGGCCAACGTCCTGACTTTC. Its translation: CASSLTGGAGANVLTF.

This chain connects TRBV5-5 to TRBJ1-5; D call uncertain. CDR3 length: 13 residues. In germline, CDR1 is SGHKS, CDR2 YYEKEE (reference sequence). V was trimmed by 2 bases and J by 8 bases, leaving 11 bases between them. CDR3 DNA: TGTGCCAGCAGCTTAATTTCCGGGGAGCCCCAGCATTTT. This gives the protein CASSLISGEPQHF. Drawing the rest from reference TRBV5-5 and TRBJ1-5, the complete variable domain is DAGVTQSPTHLIKTRGQQVTLRCSPISGHKSVSWYQQVLGQGPQFIFQYYEKEERGRGNFPDRFSARQFPNYSSELNVNALLLGDSALYLCASSLISGEPQHFGDGTRLSIL.

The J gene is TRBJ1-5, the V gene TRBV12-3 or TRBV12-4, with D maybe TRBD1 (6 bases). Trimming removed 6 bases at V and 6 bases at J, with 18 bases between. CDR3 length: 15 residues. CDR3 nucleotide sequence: TGTGCCAGCAGCCACAGACAGGATCTCCTTCAGCCCCAGCATTTT. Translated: CASSHRQDLLQPQHF.

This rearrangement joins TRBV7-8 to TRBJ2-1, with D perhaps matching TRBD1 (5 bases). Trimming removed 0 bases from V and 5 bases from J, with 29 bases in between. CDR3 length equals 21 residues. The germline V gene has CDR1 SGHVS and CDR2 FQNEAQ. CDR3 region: CASSLASWQGYARTRNNEQFF. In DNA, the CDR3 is TGTGCCAGCAGCTTAGCAAGTTGGCAGGGATACGCCCGCACCCGTAACAATGAGCAGTTCTTC.

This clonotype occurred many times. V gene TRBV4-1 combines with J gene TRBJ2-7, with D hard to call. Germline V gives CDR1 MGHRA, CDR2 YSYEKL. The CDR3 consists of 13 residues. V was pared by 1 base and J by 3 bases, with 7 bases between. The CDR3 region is CASSQVNGYEQYF. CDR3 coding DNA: TGCGCCAGCAGCCAAGTGAACGGCTACGAGCAGTACTTC.

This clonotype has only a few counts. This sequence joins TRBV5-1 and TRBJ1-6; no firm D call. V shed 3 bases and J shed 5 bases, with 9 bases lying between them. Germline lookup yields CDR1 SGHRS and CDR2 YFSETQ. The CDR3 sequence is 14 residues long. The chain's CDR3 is CASSSRGDNSPLHF. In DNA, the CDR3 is TGCGCCAGCAGCTCCCGTGGGGATAATTCACCCCTCCACTTT.

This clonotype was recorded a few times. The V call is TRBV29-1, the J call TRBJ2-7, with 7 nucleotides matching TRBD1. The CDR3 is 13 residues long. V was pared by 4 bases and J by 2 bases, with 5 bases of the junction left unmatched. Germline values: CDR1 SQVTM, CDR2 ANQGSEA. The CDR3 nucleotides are TGCAGCGTTGCCGGACAGGCGCCCTACGAGCAGTACTTC. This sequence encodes CSVAGQAPYEQYF.

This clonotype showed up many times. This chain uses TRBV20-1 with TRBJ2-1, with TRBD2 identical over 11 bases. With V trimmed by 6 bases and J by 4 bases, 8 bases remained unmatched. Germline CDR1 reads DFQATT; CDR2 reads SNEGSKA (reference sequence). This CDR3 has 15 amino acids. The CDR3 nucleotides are TGCAGTGCCACCCCACTAGCGGGGGAGTACAATGAGCAGTTCTTC. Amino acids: CSATPLAGEYNEQFF.

The CDR3 reads CASSQLQVYGYTF. CDR3 bases: TGTGCCAGCAGCCAATTACAGGTCTATGGCTACACCTTC. The V gene is TRBV16, the J gene TRBJ1-2; TRBD1 is a possible D gene (5 bases). Germline V lookup: CDR1 KGHSY, CDR2 FQNENV. CDR3 length: 13 residues. The V end lost 1 base, the J end lost 4 bases, and 7 bases lay between the germline ends.

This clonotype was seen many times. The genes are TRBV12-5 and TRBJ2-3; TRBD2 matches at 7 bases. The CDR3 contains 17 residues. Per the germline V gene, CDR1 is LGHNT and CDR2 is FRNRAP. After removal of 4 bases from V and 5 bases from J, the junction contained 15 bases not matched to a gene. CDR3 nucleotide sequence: TGTGCTAGTGGTTCCGCCCTAGCTAGCGGTTGGGGAGATACGCAGTATTTT. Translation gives CASGSALASGWGDTQYF.

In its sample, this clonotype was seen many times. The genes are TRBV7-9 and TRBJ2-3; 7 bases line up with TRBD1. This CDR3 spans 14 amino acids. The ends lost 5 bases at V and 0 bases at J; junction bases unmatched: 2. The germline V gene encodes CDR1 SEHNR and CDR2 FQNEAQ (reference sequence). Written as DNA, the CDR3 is TGTGCCAGCAGCCGGGACAGCAGCACAGATACGCAGTATTTT. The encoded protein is CASSRDSSTDTQYF.

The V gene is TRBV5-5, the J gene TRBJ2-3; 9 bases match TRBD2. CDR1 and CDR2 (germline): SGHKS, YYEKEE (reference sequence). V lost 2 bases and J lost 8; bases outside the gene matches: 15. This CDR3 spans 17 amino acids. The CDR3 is CASSFDQSGGSSVTQYF. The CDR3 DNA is TGTGCCAGCAGCTTCGACCAAAGCGGGGGGAGTTCGGTTACGCAGTATTTT.

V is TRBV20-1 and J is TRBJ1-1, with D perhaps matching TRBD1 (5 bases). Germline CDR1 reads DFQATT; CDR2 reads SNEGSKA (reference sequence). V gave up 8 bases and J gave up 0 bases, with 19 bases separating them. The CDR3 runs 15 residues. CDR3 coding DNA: TGCAGTTCAGGAGGGCAGGGCTGGTTGAACACTGAAGCTTTCTTT. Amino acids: CSSGGQGWLNTEAFF.

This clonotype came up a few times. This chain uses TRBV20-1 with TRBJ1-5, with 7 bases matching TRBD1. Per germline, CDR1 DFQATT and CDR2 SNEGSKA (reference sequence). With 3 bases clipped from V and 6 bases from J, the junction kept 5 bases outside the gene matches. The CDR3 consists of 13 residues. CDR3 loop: CSASQTGTQPQHF. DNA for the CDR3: TGCAGTGCTAGCCAGACAGGGACTCAGCCCCAGCATTTT.

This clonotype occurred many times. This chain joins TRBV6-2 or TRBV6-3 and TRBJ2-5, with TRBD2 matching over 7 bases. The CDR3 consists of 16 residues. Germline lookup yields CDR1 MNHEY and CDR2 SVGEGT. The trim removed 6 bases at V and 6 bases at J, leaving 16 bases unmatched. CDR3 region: CASSLGRAGLKKTQYF. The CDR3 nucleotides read TGTGCCAGCAGCCTCGGTAGAGCGGGGCTCAAGAAGACCCAGTACTTC.

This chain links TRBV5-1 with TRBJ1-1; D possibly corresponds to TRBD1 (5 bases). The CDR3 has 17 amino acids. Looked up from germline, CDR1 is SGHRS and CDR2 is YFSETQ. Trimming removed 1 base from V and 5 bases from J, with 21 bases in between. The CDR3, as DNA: TGCGCCAGCAGCTTGTTGGAGTCGGGGGGTAGGGGAACTGAAGCTTTCTTT. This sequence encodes CASSLLESGGRGTEAFF.

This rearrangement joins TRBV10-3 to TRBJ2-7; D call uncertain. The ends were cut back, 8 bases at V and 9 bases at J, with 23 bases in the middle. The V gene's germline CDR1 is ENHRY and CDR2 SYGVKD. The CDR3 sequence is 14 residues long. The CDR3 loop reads CAIATPSTPSGQYF. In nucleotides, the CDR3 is TGTGCCATCGCAACCCCGAGTACTCCCTCAGGGCAGTACTTC.

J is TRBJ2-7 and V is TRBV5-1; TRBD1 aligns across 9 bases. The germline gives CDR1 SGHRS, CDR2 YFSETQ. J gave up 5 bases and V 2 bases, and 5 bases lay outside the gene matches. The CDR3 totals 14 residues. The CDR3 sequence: CASSFGTGSDEQYF. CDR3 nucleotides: TGCGCCAGCAGCTTCGGGACAGGGTCAGACGAGCAGTACTTC. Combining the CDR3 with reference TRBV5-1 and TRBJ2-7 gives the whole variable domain KAGVTQTPRYLIKTRGQQVTLSCSPISGHRSVSWYQQTPGQGLQFLFEYFSETQRNKGNFPGRFSGRQFSNSRSEMNVSTLELGDSALYLCASSFGTGSDEQYFGPGTRLTVT.

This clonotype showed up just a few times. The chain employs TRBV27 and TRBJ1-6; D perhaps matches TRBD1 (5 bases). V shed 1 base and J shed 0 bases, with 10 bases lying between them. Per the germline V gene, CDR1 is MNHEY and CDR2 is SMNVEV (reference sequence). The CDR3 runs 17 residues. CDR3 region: CASSLWGGSSYNSPLHF. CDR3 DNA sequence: TGTGCCAGCAGTTTATGGGGGGGAAGCTCCTATAATTCACCCCTCCACTTT.

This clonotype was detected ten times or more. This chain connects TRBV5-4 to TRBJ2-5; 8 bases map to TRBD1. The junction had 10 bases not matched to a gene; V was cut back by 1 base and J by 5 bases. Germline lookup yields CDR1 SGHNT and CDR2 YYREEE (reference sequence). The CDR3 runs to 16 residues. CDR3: CASSLILRGLRETQYF. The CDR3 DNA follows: TGTGCCAGCAGCTTGATTCTCAGGGGGCTTCGGGAGACCCAGTACTTC.